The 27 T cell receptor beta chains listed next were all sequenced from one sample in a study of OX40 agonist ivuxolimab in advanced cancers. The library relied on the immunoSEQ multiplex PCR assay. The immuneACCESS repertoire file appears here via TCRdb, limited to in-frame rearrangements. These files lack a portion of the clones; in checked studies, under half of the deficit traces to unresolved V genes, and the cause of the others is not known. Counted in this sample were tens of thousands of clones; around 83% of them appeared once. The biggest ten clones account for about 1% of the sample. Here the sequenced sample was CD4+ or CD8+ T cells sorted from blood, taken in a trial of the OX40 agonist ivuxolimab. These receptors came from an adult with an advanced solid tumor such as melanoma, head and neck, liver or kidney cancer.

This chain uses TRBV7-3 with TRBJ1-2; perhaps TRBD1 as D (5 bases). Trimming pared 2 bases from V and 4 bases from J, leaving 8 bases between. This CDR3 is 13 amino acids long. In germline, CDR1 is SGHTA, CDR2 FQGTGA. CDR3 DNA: TGTGCCAGCAGCTTACGGGGCGGCTATGGCTACACCTTC. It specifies CASSLRGGYGYTF. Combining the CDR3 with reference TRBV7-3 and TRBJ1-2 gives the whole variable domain GAGVSQTPSNKVTEKGKYVELRCDPISGHTALYWYRQSLGQGPEFLIYFQGTGAADDSGLPNDRFFAVRPEGSVSTLKIQRTERGDSAVYLCASSLRGGYGYTFGSGTRLTVV.

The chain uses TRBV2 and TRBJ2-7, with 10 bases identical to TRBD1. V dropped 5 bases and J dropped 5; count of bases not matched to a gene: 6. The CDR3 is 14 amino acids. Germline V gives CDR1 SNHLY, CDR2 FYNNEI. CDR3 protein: CASSKGTGVDEQYF. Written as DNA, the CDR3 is TGTGCCAGCAGTAAGGGGACAGGGGTCGACGAGCAGTACTTC.

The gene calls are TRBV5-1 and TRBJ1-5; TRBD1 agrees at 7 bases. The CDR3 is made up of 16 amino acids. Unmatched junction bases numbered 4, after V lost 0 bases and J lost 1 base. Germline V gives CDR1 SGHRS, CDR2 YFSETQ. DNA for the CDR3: TGCGCCAGCAGCTTGGGGGGCAGGGGGAGCAATCAGCCCCAGCATTTT. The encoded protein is CASSLGGRGSNQPQHF.

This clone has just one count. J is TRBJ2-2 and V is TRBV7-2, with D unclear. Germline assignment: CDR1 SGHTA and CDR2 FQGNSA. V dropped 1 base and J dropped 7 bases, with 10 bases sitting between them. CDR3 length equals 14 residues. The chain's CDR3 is CASSLDRLIGELFF. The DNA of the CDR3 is TGTGCCAGCAGCTTAGATCGTCTAATCGGGGAGCTGTTTTTT.

The CDR3 is CASSQAGGNTEAFF. The CDR3 region has the DNA TGCGCCAGCAGCCAAGCCGGGGGGAACACTGAAGCTTTCTTT. J is TRBJ1-1 and V is TRBV4-1; D is perhaps TRBD1 (5 bases). The CDR3 is 14 residues long. The V gene lost 1 base and the J gene lost 1 base, with 7 bases spanning the gap. The germline CDR1 and CDR2 sequences are MGHRA and YSYEKL.

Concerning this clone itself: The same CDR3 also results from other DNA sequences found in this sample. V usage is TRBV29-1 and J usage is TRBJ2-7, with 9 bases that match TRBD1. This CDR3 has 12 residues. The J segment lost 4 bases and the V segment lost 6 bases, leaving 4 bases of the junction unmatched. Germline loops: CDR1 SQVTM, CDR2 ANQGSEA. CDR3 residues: CSVGTGPYEQYF. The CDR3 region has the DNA TGCAGCGTGGGGACAGGGCCTTACGAGCAGTACTTC.

CDR3 loop: CASSGARGRVTDTQYF. In DNA, the CDR3 is TGTGCCAGCAGTGGAGCTCGTGGGAGGGTTACAGATACGCAGTATTTT. The chain combines TRBV2 with TRBJ2-3; 7 bases are shared with TRBD2. This CDR3 has 16 residues. Per the germline V gene, CDR1 is SNHLY and CDR2 is FYNNEI. Trimming cost V 4 bases and J 3 bases; bases outside gene matches: 10.

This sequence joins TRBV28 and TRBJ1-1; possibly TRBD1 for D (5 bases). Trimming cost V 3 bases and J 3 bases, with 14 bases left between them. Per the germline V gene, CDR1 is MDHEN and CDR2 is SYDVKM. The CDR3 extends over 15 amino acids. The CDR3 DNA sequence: TGTGCCAGCAGTTTCCTTCGGGGGTCGGACACTGAAGCTTTCTTT. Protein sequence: CASSFLRGSDTEAFF.

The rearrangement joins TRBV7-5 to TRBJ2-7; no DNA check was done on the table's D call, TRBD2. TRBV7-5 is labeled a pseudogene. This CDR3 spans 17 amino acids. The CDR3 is CARSLDCVAGEVYEQYF. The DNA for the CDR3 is TGTGCCAGAAGCTTAGATTGCGTAGCGGGAGAGGTCTACGAGCAGTACTTC.

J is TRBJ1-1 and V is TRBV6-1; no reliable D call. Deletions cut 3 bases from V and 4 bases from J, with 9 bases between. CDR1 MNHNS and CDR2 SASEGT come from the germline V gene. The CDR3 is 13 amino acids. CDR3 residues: CASSDEAATEAFF. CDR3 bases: TGTGCCAGCAGTGACGAGGCAGCCACTGAAGCTTTCTTT.

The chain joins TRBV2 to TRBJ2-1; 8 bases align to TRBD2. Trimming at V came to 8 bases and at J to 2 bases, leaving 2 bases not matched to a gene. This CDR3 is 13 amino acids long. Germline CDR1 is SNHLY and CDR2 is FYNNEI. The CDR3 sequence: CASRSGTYNEQFF. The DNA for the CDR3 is TGTGCCAGCCGTAGCGGGACCTACAATGAGCAGTTCTTC.

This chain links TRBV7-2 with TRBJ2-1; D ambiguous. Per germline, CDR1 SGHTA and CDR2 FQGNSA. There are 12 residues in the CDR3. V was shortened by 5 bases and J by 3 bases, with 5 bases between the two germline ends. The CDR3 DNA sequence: TGTGCCAGCAGCCCAGACTACAATGAGCAGTTCTTC. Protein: CASSPDYNEQFF.

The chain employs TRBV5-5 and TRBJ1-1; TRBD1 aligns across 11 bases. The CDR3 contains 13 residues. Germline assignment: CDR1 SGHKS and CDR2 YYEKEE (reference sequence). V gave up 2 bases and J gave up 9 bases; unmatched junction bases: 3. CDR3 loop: CASSLGQGAKAFF. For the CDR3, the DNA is TGTGCCAGCAGCTTAGGACAGGGGGCGAAAGCTTTCTTT.

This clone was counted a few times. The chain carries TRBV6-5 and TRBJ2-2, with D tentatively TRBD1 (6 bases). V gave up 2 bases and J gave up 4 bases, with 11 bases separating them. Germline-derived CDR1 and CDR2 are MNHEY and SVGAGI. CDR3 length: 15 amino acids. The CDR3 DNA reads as TGTGCCAGCAGTTACGGGGGCAGGCGCACCGGGGAGCTGTTTTTT. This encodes CASSYGGRRTGELFF.

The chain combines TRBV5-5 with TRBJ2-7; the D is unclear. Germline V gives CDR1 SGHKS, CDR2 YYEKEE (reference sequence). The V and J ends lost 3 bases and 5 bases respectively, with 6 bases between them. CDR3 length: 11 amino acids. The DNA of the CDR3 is TGTGCCAGCAGCTACCTTAACGAGCAGTACTTC. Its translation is CASSYLNEQYF.

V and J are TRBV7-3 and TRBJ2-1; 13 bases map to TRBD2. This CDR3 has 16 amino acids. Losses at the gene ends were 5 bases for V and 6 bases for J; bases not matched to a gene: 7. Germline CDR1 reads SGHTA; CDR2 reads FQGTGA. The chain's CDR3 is CASSPTRTSGSNEQFF. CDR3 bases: TGTGCCAGCAGCCCGACTAGGACTAGCGGGAGCAATGAGCAGTTCTTC.

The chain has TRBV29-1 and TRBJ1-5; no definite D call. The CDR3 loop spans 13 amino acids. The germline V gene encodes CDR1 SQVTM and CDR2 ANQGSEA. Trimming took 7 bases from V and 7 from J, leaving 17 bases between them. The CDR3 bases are TGCAGCGCCGCGAAGGAGGGAAGGCAGCCCCAGCATTTT. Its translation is CSAAKEGRQPQHF.

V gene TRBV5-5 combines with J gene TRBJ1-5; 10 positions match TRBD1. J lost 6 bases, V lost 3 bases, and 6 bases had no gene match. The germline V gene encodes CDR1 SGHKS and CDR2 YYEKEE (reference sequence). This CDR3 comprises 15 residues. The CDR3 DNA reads TGTGCCAGCAGCTCCTCCGGGACAGGGGTTCAGCCCCAGCATTTT. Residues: CASSSSGTGVQPQHF.

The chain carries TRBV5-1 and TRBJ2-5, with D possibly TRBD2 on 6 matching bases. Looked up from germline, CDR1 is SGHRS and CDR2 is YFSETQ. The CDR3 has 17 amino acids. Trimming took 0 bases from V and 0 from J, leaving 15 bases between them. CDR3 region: CASSLGSAGKYQETQYF. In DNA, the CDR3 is TGCGCCAGCAGCTTGGGATCGGCGGGAAAGTACCAAGAGACCCAGTACTTC.

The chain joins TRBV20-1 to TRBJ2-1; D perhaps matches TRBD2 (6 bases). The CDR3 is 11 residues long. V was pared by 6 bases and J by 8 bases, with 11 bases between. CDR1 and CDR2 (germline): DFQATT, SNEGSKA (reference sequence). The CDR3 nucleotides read TGCAGTGCGCTCCGGGAGTATGAGCAGTTCTTC. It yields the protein CSALREYEQFF.

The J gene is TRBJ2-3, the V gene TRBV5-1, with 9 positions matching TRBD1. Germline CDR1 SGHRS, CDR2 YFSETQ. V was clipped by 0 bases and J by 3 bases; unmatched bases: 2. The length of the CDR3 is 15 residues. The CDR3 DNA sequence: TGCGCCAGCAGCTTGGCGGACAGGGGTACAGATACGCAGTATTTT. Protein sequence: CASSLADRGTDTQYF.

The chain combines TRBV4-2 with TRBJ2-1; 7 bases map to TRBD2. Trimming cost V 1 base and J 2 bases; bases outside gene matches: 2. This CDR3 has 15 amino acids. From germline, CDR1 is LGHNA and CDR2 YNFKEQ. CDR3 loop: CASSQAGGPYNEQFF. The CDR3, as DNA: TGTGCCAGCAGCCAAGCGGGAGGCCCCTACAATGAGCAGTTCTTC.

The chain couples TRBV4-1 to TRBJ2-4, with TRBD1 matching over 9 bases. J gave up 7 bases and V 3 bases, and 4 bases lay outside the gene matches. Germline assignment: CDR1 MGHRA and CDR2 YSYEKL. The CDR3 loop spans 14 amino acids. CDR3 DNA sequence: TGCGCCAGCAGCCAGGACAGGGGAGTGAACATTCAGTACTTC. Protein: CASSQDRGVNIQYF.

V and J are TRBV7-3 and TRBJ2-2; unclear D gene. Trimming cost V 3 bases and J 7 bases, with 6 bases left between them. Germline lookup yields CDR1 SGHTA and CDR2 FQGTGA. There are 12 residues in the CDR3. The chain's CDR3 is CASSLDVGELFF. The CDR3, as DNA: TGTGCCAGCAGCTTGGATGTCGGGGAGCTGTTTTTT.

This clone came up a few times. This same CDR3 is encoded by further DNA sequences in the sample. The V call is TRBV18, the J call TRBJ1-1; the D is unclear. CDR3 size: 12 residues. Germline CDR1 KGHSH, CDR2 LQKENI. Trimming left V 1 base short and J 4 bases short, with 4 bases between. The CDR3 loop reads CASSPLSTEAFF. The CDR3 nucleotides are TGTGCCAGCTCACCACTTTCCACTGAAGCTTTCTTT.

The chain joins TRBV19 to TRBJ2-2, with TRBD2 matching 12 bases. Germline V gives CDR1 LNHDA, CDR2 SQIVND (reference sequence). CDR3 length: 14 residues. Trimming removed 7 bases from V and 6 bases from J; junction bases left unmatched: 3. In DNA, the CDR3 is TGTGCCAGTAAGCTAGCGGGAGGGGCCGGGGAGCTGTTTTTT. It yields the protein CASKLAGGAGELFF.

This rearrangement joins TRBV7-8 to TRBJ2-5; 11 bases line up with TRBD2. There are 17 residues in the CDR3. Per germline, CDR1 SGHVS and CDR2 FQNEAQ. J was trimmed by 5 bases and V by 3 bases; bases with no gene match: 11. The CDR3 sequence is CASSFTGLAGMRETQYF. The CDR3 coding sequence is TGTGCCAGCAGCTTCACCGGACTAGCGGGTATGAGGGAGACCCAGTACTTC.